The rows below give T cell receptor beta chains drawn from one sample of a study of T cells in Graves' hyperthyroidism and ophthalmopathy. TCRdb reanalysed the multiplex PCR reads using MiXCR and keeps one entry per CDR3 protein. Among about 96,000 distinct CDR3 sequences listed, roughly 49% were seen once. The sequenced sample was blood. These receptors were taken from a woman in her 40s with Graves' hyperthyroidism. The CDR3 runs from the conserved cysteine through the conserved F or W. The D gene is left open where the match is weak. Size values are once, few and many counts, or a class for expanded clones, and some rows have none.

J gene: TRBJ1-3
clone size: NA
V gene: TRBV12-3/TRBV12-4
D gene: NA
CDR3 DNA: TGTGCCAGCAGGGCGACTGGAGGGAACACCATATATTTT
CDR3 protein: CASRATGGNTIYF

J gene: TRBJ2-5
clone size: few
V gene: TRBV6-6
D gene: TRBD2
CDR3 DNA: TGTGCCAGCAGTCCCCCGGGAAAGGGAGGGCCCCAAGAGACCCAGTACTTC
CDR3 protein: CASSPPGKGGPQETQYF

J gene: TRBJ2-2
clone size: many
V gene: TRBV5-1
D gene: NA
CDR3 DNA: TGCGCCACTTCCGTTGGGAGCGGCTACACCGGGGAGCTGTTTTTT
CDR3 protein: CATSVGSGYTGELFF

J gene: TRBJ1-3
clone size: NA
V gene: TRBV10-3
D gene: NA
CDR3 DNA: TGTGCCATCAGGGGACGGCCTGGAAACACCATATATTTT
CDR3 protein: CAIRGRPGNTIYF

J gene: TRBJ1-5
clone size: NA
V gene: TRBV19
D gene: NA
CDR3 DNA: TGTGCCAGTAGTGTCCGGGACGGAAGCAATCAGCCCCAGCATTTT
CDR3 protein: CASSVRDGSNQPQHF

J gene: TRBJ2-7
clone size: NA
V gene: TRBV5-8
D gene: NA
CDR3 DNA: TGTGCCAGCAGCTCTCTTGGCGGGGGCGTCTACGAGCAGTACTTC
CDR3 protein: CASSSLGGGVYEQYF

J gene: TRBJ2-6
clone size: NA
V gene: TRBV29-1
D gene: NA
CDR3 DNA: TGCAGCGCCGCGGGGGCCAACGTCCTGACTTTC
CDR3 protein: CSAAGANVLTF

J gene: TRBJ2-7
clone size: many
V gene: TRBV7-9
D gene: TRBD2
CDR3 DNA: TGTGCCAGCAGCCTAGCGGCTAGCTCCTACGAGCAGTACTTC
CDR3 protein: CASSLAASSYEQYF

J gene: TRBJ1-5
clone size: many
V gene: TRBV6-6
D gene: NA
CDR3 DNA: TGTGCCAGCAGTTACTCGTCGGAGGGGTGGCAGCCCCAGCATTTT
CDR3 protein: CASSYSSEGWQPQHF

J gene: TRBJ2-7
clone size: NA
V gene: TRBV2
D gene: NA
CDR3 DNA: TGTGCCATCAGTGGGGTGGTGGGGCTTTTCTACGAGCAGTACTTC
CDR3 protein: CAISGVVGLFYEQYF

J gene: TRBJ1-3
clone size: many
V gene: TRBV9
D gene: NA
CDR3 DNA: TGTGCCAGCAGTGCTAGTGGGGCTGGAAACACCATATATTTT
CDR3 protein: CASSASGAGNTIYF

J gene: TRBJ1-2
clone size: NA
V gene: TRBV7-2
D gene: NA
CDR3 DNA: TGTGCCAGCATCTCCCGACTAGCGCGGGGGGCTTCGTATTTTCCTTATGGCTACACCTTC
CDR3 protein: CASISRLARGASYFPYGYTF

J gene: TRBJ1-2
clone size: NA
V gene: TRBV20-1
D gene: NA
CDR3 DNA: TGCAGTGCTAGAGAGAGACGTGGGCAGGCCGTTGGCTATGGCTACACCTTC
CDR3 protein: CSARERRGQAVGYGYTF

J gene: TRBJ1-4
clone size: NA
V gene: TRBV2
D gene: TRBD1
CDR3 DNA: TGTGCCAGCAGTGGAGCCGGGACAGCGGACGAAAAACTGTTTTTT
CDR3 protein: CASSGAGTADEKLFF

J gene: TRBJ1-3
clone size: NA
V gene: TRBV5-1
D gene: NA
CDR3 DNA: TGCGCCAGCAGCTCGGGGGCGACTGGCTTAAACACCATATATTTT
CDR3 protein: CASSSGATGLNTIYF

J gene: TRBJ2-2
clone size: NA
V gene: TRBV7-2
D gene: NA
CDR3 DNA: TGTGCCAGCAGCTTAGTACAGGGTAACACCGGGGAGCTGTTTTTT
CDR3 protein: CASSLVQGNTGELFF

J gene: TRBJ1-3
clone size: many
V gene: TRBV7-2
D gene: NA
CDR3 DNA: TGTGCCAGCAGCTTAGCGGGGCGCGGAAACACCATATATTTT
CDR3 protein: CASSLAGRGNTIYF

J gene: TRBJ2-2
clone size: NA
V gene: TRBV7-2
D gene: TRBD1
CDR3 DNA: TGTGCCAGCAGCCCGGGCCCGGGACAGACGAACACCGGGGAGCTGTTTTTT
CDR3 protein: CASSPGPGQTNTGELFF

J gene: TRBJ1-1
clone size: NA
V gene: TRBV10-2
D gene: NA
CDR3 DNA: TGCGCCAGCAGTGAACAGGGTGGAAACACTGAAGCTTTCTTT
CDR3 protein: CASSEQGGNTEAFF

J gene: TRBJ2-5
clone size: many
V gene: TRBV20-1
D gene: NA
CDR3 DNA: TGCAGTGCTCGGGACCCCCGAAAAGAGACCCAGTACTTC
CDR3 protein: CSARDPRKETQYF

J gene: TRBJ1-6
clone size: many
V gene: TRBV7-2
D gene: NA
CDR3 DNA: TGTGCCAGCAGGAGGGCGGGGGCCTCTAATTCACCCCTCCACTTT
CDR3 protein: CASRRAGASNSPLHF

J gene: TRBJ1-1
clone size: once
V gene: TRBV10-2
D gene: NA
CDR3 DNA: TGCGCCACTCAGAGGGACGGGAACACTGAAGCTTTCTTT
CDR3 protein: CATQRDGNTEAFF

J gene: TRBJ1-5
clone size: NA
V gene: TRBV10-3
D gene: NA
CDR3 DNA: TGTGCCATCAGCGACGACAAACGAAATCAGCCCCAGCATTTT
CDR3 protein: CAISDDKRNQPQHF

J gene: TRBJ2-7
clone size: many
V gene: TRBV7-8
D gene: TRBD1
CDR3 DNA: TGTGCCAGCAGCTTAACAGTCGCCGGGACAGGGACCACCGAGCAGTACTTC
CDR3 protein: CASSLTVAGTGTTEQYF

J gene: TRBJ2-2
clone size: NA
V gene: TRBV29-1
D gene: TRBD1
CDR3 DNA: TGCAGCGGAGGACAGGGGGCCGGCACCGGGGAGCTGTTTTTT
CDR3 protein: CSGGQGAGTGELFF

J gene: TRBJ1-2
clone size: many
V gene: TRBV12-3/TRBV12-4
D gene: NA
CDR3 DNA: TGTGCCAGCACCTTTTCCGGCCAGGCTGGCAGTGGCTACACCTTC
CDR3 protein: CASTFSGQAGSGYTF

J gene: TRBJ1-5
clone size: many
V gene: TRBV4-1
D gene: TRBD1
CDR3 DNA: TGCGCCAGCAGCCAAGATCAGAGGGGTCAGGGGGAGCCCCAGCATTTT
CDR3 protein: CASSQDQRGQGEPQHF

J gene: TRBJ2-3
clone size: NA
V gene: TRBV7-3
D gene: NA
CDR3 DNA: TGTGTCAGCAGCTTAATGGGGGGTCCTGATACGCAGTATTTT
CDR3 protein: CVSSLMGGPDTQYF

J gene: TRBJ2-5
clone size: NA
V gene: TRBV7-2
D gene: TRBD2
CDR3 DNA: TGTGCCAGCAGCTTAGGATCTAGCGGGACAGCTAGCGGGACCCAGTACTTC
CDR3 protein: CASSLGSSGTASGTQYF

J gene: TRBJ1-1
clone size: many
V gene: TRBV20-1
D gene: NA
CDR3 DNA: TGCAGTGCTAGTTGGGGCACTGAAGCTTTCTTT
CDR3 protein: CSASWGTEAFF

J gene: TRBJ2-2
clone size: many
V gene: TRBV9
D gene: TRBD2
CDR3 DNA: TGTGCCAGCAGCGTAGATATAGCGGGAGGAAGGACCGGGGAGCTGTTTTTT
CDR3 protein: CASSVDIAGGRTGELFF

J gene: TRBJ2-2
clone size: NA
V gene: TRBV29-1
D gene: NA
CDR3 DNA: TGCAGCGTTGCCCATAGGGGCGCCGGAAACACCGGGGAGCTGTTTTTT
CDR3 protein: CSVAHRGAGNTGELFF

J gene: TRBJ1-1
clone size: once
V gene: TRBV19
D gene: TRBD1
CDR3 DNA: TGTGCCAGTAGTACCACCCGACAGGGTCTGGACACTGAAGCTTTCTTT
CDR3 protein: CASSTTRQGLDTEAFF

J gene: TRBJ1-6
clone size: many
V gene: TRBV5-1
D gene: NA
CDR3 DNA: TGCGCCAGCAGCTTGTCCCCAGACAGGAGAGATAATTCACCCCTCCACTTT
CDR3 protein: CASSLSPDRRDNSPLHF

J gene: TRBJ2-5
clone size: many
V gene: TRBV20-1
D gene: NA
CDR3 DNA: TGCAGTGCTAGGGACACCTGGGGTCAAGAGACCCAGTACTTC
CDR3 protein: CSARDTWGQETQYF

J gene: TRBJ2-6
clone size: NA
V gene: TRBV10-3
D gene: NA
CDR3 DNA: TGTGCCATCGGGGGAGTCTCTGGGGCCAACGTCCTGACTTTC
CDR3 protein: CAIGGVSGANVLTF

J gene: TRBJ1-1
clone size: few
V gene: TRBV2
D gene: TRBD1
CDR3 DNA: TGTGCCAGCACCCTCGACAGGGTGGTCACTGAAGCTTTCTTT
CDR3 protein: CASTLDRVVTEAFF

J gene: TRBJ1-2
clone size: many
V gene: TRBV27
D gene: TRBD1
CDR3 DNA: TGTGCCAGCAGTTTTGGGACAGGCAATGGCTACACCTTC
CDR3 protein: CASSFGTGNGYTF

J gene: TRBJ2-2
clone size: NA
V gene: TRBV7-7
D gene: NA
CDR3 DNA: TGTGCCAGCAGTGCCCAGGGGAACACCGGGGAGCTGTTTTTT
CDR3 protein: CASSAQGNTGELFF

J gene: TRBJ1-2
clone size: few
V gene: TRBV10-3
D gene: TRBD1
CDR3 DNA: TGTGCCATCAGTGAGGAAGGGACAGCAGGGTATGGCTACACCTTC
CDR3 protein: CAISEEGTAGYGYTF

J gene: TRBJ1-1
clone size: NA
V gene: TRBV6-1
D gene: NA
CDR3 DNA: TGTGCCGGCAGTGTGTCCCCGGGCGTGAACACTGAAGCTTTCTTC
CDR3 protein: CAGSVSPGVNTEAFF

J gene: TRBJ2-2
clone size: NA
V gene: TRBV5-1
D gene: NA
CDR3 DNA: NA
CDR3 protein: CASSVGQDSPGSCFF

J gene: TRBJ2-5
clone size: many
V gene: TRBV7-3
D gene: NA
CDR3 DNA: TGTGCCAGCAGCTTAACCGGGACAGCTAGCGGGACCCAGTACTTC
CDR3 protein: CASSLTGTASGTQYF

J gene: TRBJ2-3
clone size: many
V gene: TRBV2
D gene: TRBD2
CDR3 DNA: TGTGCCAGCAGGCCAATGTCAGCGGGAGGGAGCGATACGCAGTATTTT
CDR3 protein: CASRPMSAGGSDTQYF

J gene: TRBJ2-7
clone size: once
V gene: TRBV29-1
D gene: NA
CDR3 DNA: TGCAGCGTTGGGGGGGCCCTCCCCCGAGACTGGTCTGACGGCTACGAGCAGTACTTC
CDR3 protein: CSVGGALPRDWSDGYEQYF

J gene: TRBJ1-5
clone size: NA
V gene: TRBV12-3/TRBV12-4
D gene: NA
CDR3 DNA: TGTGCCAGCAGTCCAGGCTCACGGTCACAGCATTTT
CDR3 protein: CASSPGSRSQHF

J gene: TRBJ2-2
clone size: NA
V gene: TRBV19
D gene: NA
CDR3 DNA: TGTGCTAGAGATCTCAAAGCGACCGGGGAGCTGTTTTTT
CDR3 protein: CARDLKATGELFF

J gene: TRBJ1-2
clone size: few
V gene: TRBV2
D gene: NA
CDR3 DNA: TGTGCCAGGCGAACACCGGACCATGGCTACACCTTC
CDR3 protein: CARRTPDHGYTF